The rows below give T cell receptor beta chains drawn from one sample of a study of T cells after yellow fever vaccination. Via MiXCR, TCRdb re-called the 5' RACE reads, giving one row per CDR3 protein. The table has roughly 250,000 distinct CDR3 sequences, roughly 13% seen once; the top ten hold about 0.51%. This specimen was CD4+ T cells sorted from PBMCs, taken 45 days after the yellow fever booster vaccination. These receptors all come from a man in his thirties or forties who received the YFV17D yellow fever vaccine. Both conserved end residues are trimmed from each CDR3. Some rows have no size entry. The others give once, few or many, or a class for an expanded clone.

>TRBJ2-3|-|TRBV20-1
SARGSGSPPSTDTQY
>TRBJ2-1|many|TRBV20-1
SARKAGTSLRNEQF
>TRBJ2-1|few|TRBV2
ASSPVTAYNEQF
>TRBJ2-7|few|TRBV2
ASSKNQAGGSSEQY
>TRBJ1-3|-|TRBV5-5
ASSPGEAGNTIY
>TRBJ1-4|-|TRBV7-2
ASSLSSGFNEKLF
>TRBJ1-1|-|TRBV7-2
ASSLVGSTEAF
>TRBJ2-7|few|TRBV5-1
ASSRGTGENYEQY
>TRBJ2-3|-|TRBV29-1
SVLQGSDTQY
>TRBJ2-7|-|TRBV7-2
ASSITTGDYEQY
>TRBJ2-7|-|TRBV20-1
SASPGQNQYEQY
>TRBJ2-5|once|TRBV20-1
SARDYRAPQETQY
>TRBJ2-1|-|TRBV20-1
SAKGDTVYNEQF
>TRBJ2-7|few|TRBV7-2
ASSLVGGPSSYEQY
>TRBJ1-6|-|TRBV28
ASSFPQGMGSPLH
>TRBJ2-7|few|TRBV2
ASSDAGRRDYEQY
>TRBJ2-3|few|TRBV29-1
SVTPSTDTQY
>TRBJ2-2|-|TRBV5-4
ASTQRNTGELF
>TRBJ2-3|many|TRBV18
ASSRPGLTDTQY
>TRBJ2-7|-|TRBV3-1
ATGLDTGVTEQY
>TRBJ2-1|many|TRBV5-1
ASSWLVADNEQF
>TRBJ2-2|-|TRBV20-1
SARDTSGAGELF
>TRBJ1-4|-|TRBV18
ASSTEEEKLF
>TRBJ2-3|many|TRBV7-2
ASSSRAREADTQY
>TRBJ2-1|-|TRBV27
ASRGSGYNEQF
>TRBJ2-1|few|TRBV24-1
ATSDFPLSNEQF
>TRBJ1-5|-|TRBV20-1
SAISADGGPQH
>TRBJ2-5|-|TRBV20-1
SARQPKSETQY
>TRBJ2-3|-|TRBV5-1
ASSLQGTSDTQY
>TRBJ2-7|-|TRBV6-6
ASNRLPGEQY
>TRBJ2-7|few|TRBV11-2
ASSLRDRGPYEQY
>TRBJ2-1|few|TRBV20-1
SAAGLAGGEQF
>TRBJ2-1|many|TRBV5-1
ASSSSKRGPNEQF